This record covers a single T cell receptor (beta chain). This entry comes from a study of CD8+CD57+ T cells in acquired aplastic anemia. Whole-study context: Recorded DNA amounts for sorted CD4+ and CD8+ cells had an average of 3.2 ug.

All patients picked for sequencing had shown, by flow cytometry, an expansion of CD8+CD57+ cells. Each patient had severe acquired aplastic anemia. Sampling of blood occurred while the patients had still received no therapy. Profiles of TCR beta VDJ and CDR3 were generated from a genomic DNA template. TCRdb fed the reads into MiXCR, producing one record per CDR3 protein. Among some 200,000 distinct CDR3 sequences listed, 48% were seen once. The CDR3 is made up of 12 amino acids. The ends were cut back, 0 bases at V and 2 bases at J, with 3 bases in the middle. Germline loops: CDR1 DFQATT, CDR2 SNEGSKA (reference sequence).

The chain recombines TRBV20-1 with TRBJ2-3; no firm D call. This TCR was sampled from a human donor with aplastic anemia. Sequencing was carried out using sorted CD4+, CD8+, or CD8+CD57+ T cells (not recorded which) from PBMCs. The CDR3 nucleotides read TGCAGTGCTAGAGATGACACAGATACGCAGTATTTT. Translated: CSARDDTDTQYF.